This T cell receptor (beta chain) was profiled in a study of cytomegalovirus exposure and HLA in healthy donors. General study findings and limits: Cytomegalovirus association was listed for about 150 TCR beta chains. Diagnosis of cytomegalovirus status made by the classifier reportedly showed high specificity and sensitivity. In vitro checks showed that three CMV-associated chains really do target CMV antigens.

The data were produced by immunoSEQ multiplex PCR, yet TCRdb's version contains in-frame clones alone and is incomplete. The data show some 90,000 clones, with roughly nine tenths seen just once and roughly 3.7% held by the top ten. In regard to this clone: What it binds is unknown.

This CDR3 is built from 15 residues. Germline V gene lookup returns CDR1 SGHKS and CDR2 YYEKEE (reference sequence). V gave up 2 bases and J gave up 6 bases; unmatched junction bases: 6. Sample: PBMCs. This receptor was taken from a woman aged 25-40 years in good health and CMV-seronegative. J is TRBJ2-2 and V is TRBV5-5; 8 positions agree with TRBD2. In nucleotides, the CDR3 is TGTGCCAGCAGCTTTCTAGACGGGGGGGCCGGGGAGCTGTTTTTT. Amino acid sequence: CASSFLDGGAGELFF.